The 13 T cell receptor beta chains listed next were all sequenced from one sample in a study of cytomegalovirus exposure and HLA in healthy donors. Researchers ran the PCR with 60 Vbeta and 13 Jbeta primers. Method: immunoSEQ multiplex PCR; TCRdb's copy keeps in-frame clones and lacks some. The data contain around 130,000 clones, less than 75% of them singletons. The source material was PBMCs. All receptors come from a woman in her 40s in good health and CMV-seropositive.

This clone appeared a few times. This chain uses TRBV19 with TRBJ1-2; 7 bases agree with TRBD1. Germline V gives CDR1 LNHDA, CDR2 SQIVND (reference sequence). The CDR3 sequence is 16 residues long. After removal of 4 bases from V and 7 bases from J, the junction contained 15 bases not matched to a gene. The chain's CDR3 is CASSTQDRQRGGGYTF. The CDR3 region has the DNA TGTGCCAGTAGTACCCAGGACAGGCAAAGAGGGGGTGGCTACACCTTC. Complete variable domain (other parts from reference TRBV19 and TRBJ1-2): DGGITQSPKYLFRKEGQNVTLSCEQNLNHDAMYWYRQDPGQGLRLIYYSQIVNDFQKGDIAEGYSVSREKKESFPLTVTSAQKNPTAFYLCASSTQDRQRGGGYTFGSGTRLTVV.

The genes are TRBV5-1 and TRBJ2-1; unclear D gene. This CDR3 has 13 amino acids. Per germline, CDR1 SGHRS and CDR2 YFSETQ. Trimming shortened V by 1 base and J by 15 bases, and 17 bases separated the two germline ends. The CDR3 loop reads CASSLTGSSERFF. The DNA for the CDR3 is TGCGCCAGCAGCTTGACGGGTTCGTCGGAACGGTTCTTC.

The chain is built from TRBV18 and TRBJ2-2; 7 positions agree with TRBD1. CDR3 length equals 17 residues. Germline V CDR1 and CDR2: KGHSH, LQKENI. V was pared by 5 bases and J by 0 bases, with 9 bases of the junction left unmatched. The CDR3 bases are TGTGCCAGCTCATCGCTACCGGGACAGACGAACACCGGGGAGCTGTTTTTT. Its translation: CASSSLPGQTNTGELFF.

This clone is a singleton in its sample. J is TRBJ1-2 and V is TRBV5-4; a possible D gene is TRBD1 (5 bases). V shed 1 base and J shed 4 bases, with 11 bases lying between them. The CDR3 extends over 14 amino acids. Germline lookup yields CDR1 SGHNT and CDR2 YYREEE (reference sequence). This chain's CDR3 is CASSLMGGGYGYTF. CDR3 nucleotides: TGTGCCAGCAGCTTGATGGGGGGGGGCTATGGCTACACCTTC.

In DNA, the CDR3 is TGTGCCAGCAGCTTGGTCAGTCGGAGCTCCTACGAGCAGTACTTC. This gives the protein CASSLVSRSSYEQYF. V usage is TRBV5-6 and J usage is TRBJ2-7; D is uncertain. The V and J ends lost 0 bases and 0 bases respectively, with 10 bases between them. Germline CDR1 and CDR2: SGHDT and YYEEEE. This CDR3 spans 15 amino acids.

At least ten counts were recorded for this clone. The chain couples TRBV9 to TRBJ2-7; D unclear. This CDR3 comprises 13 residues. The germline CDR1 and CDR2 sequences are SGDLS and YYNGEE. The V and J ends lost 0 bases and 2 bases respectively, with 6 bases between them. CDR3 in amino acids: CASSVDSAYEQYF. The CDR3 bases are TGTGCCAGCAGCGTAGACTCCGCCTACGAGCAGTACTTC.

The chain carries TRBV7-9 and TRBJ1-3, with TRBD1 as a possible D gene (5 bases). CDR3 size: 18 residues. The V end was cut by 6 bases, the J end by 2 bases, with 23 bases between. Germline V gives CDR1 SEHNR, CDR2 FQNEAQ (reference sequence). CDR3 protein: CASSPKSQGVAAGNTIYF. CDR3 nucleotide sequence: TGTGCCAGCAGTCCTAAAAGCCAGGGTGTTGCTGCTGGAAACACCATATATTTT.

The chain carries TRBV6-5 and TRBJ2-3, with a possible D match to TRBD2 (6 bases). The CDR3 has 14 residues. CDR1 and CDR2 (germline): MNHEY, SVGAGI. Trimming removed 5 bases from V and 2 bases from J, with 11 bases in between. CDR3 in DNA: TGTGCCAGCAGTCTGACTAGTCCCACAGATACGCAGTATTTT. It codes for CASSLTSPTDTQYF.

The chain couples TRBV2 to TRBJ2-5, with D perhaps TRBD1 (6 bases). CDR3 length: 12 amino acids. Trimming removed 1 base at V and 9 bases at J, with 9 bases between. Germline lookup yields CDR1 SNHLY and CDR2 FYNNEI. This chain's CDR3 is CASSEEGVAQYF. The CDR3 nucleotides read TGTGCCAGCAGTGAAGAGGGGGTGGCCCAGTACTTC.

V and J are TRBV19 and TRBJ1-2, with 9 bases fitting TRBD1. CDR1 and CDR2 (germline): LNHDA, SQIVND (reference sequence). The CDR3 loop spans 13 amino acids. Germline trimming cut 10 bases from V and 5 bases from J; bases unmatched to any gene: 8. The CDR3 DNA reads TGTGCCACCAGAACCGGGACAGGGTATGGCTACACCTTC. It translates to CATRTGTGYGYTF.

This clone was seen only a few times. The chain links TRBV7-6 to TRBJ2-4, with D unresolved. CDR3 size: 15 residues. V was shortened by 5 bases and J by 0 bases, with 11 bases between the two germline ends. Germline assignment: CDR1 SGHVS and CDR2 FNYEAQ. CDR3 loop: CASSPLPLAKNIQYF. The CDR3 nucleotides are TGTGCCAGCAGCCCTCTTCCCTTAGCCAAAAACATTCAGTACTTC.

V gene TRBV11-2 combines with J gene TRBJ2-3; possibly TRBD1 for D (6 bases). Germline V CDR1 and CDR2: SGHAT, FQNNGV. The V end lost 5 bases, the J end lost 6 bases, and 15 bases lay between the germline ends. The CDR3 loop spans 14 amino acids. The CDR3 DNA is TGTGCCAGCAGCCGTGGACAGACCAGGGATACGCAGTATTTT. This translates into CASSRGQTRDTQYF.

V gene TRBV5-6 combines with J gene TRBJ2-7; D perhaps matches TRBD1 (6 bases). CDR1 and CDR2 (germline): SGHDT, YYEEEE. The V end was cut by 2 bases, the J end by 3 bases, with 6 bases between. The CDR3 sequence is 12 residues long. The CDR3 sequence: CASSLQGYEQYF. The CDR3, as DNA: TGTGCCAGCAGCTTACAGGGCTACGAGCAGTACTTC.